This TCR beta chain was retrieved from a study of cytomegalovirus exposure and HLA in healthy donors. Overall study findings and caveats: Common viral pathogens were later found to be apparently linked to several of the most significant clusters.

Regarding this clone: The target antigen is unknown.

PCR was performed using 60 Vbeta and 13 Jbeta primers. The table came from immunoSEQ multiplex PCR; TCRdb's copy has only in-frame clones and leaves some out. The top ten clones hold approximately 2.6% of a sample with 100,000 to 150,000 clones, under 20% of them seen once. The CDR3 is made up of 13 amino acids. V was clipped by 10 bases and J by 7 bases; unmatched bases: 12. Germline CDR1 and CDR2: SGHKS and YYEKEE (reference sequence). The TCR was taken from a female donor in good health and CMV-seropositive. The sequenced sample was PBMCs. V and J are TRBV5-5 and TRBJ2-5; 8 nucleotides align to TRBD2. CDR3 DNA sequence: TGTGCCGCCAGCGTGGGGAGCGGGGGGACCCAGTACTTC. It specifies CAASVGSGGTQYF.